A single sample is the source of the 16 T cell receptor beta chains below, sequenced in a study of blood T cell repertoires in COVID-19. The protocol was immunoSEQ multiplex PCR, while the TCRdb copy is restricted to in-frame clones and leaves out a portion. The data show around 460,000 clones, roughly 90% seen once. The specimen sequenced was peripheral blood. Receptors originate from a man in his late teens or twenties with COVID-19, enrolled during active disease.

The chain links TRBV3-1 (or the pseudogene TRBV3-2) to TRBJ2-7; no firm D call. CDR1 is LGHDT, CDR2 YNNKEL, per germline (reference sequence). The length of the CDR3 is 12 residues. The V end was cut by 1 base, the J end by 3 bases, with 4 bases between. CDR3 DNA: TGTGCCAGCAGCCAAGTCCTCTACGAGCAGTACTTC. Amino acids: CASSQVLYEQYF.

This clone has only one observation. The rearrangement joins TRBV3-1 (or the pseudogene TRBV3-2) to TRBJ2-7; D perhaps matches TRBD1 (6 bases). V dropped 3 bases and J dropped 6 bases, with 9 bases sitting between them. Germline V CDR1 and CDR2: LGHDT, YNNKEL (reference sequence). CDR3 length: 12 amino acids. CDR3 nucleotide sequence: TGTGCCAGCAGCCAGTTAGGGGGCGAGCAGTACTTC. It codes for CASSQLGGEQYF.

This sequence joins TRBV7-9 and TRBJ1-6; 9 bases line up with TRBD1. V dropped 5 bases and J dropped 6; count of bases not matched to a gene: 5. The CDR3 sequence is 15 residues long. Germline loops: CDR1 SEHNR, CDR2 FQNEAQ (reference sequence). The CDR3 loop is CASSQPQGANSPLHF. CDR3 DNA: TGTGCCAGCAGCCAACCACAGGGGGCTAATTCACCCCTCCACTTT.

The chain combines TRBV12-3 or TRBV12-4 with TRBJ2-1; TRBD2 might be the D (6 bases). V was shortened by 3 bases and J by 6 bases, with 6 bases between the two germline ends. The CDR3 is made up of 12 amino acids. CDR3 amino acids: CASSLGGNEQFF. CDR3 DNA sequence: TGTGCCAGCAGTTTGGGAGGCAATGAGCAGTTCTTC.

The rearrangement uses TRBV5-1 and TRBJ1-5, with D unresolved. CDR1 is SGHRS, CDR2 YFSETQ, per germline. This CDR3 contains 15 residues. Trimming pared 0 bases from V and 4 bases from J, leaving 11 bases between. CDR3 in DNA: TGCGCCAGCAGCTTGGCCGGTCAGGAAAATCAGCCCCAGCATTTT. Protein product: CASSLAGQENQPQHF.

This CDR3 reads CASSPDTYGYTF. CDR3 nucleotides: TGTGCCAGCAGCCCCGACACTTATGGCTACACCTTC. The chain combines TRBV7-9 with TRBJ1-2; D unclear. With 5 bases removed from V and 5 bases from J, the gap between germline ends came to 9 bases. The germline gives CDR1 SEHNR, CDR2 FQNEAQ (reference sequence). This CDR3 contains 12 residues.

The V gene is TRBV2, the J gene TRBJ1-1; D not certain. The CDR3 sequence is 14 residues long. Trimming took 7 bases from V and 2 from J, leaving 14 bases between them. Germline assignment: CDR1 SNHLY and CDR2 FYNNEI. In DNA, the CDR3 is TGTGCCAGCATGAGCCCCCTCAAAAACACTGAAGCTTTCTTT. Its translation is CASMSPLKNTEAFF.

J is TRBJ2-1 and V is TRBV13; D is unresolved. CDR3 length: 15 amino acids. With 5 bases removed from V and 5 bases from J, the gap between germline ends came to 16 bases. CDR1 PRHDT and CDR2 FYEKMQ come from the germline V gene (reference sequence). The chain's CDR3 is CASSAPSRQNNEQFF. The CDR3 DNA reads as TGTGCCAGCAGCGCCCCCTCGCGTCAAAACAATGAGCAGTTCTTC. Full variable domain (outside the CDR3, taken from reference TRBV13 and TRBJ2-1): AAGVIQSPRHLIKEKRETATLKCYPIPRHDTVYWYQQGPGQDPQFLISFYEKMQSDKGSIPDRFSAQQFSDYHSELNMSSLELGDSALYFCASSAPSRQNNEQFFGPGTRLTVL.

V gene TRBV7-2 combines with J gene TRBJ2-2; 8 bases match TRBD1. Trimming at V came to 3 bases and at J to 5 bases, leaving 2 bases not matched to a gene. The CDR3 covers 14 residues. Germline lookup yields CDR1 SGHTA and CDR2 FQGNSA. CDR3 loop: CASSFRQGTGELFF. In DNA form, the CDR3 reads TGTGCCAGCAGCTTTCGACAGGGGACCGGGGAGCTGTTTTTT.

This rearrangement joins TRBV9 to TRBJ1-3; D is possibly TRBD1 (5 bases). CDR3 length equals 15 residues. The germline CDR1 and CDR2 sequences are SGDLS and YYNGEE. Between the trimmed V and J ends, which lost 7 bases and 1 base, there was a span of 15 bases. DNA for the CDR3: TGTGCCAGCGCTTCACAGGATTTGTCTGGAAACACCATATATTTT. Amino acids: CASASQDLSGNTIYF.

CDR3 DNA: TGTGCCAGCAGTTTGCGGCAGGGTGGGGAGCAGTACTTC. It specifies CASSLRQGGEQYF. J is TRBJ2-7 and V is TRBV28; the D gene is possibly TRBD1 (5 bases). This CDR3 spans 13 amino acids. Germline CDR1 and CDR2: MDHEN and SYDVKM. The ends were cut back, 3 bases at V and 7 bases at J, with 13 bases in the middle.

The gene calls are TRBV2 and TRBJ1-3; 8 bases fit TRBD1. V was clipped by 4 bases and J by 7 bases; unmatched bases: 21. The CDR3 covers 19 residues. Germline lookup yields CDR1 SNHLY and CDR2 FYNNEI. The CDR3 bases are TGTGCCAGCAGTGGAGAGGTGCCAGGGGGCCTAACCCCAAGGAACACCATATATTTT. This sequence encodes CASSGEVPGGLTPRNTIYF.

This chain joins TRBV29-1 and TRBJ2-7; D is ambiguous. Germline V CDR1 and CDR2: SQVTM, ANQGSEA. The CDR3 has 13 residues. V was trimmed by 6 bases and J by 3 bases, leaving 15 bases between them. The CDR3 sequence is CSVATSAVYEQYF. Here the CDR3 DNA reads TGCAGCGTAGCGACCTCGGCGGTCTACGAGCAGTACTTC.

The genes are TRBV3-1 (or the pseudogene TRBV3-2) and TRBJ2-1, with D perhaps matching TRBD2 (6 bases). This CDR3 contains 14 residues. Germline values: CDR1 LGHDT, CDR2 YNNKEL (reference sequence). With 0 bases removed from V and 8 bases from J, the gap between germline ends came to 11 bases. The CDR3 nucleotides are TGTGCCAGCAGCCAAGATGGAGGGGCCCATGAGCAGTTCTTC. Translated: CASSQDGGAHEQFF.

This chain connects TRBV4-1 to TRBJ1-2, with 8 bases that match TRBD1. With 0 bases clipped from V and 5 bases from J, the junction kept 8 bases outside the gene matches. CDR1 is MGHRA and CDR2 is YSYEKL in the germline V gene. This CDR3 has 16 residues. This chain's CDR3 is CASSQDPGTGGYGYTF. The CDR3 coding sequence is TGCGCCAGCAGCCAAGACCCCGGGACAGGAGGATATGGCTACACCTTC.

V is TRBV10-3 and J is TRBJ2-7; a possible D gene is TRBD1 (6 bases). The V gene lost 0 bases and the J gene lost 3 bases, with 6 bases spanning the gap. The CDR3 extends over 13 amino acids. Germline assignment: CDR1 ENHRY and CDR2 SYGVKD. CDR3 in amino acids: CAISESDSYEQYF. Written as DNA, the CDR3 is TGTGCCATCAGTGAGTCGGACAGCTACGAGCAGTACTTC.